This record covers a single T cell receptor (beta chain). This record belongs to a study of technical replicates of blood from a few donors. This table comes from immunoSEQ multiplex PCR, and its TCRdb copy is limited to in-frame clones, with some not included. The data hold around 78,000 clones, with 94% observed a single time. The germline CDR1 and CDR2 sequences are MGHDK and SYGVNS. Trimming cost V 2 bases and J 0 bases, with 10 bases left between them. There are 15 residues in the CDR3. The sequenced sample was T cells isolated from PBMCs. The V and J genes are TRBV25-1 and TRBJ1-2; D remains unclear. This TCR was recovered from a human donor in good health. The CDR3 reads CASSEASGSNYGYTF. CDR3 bases: TGTGCCAGCAGTGAAGCCAGCGGATCTAACTATGGCTACACCTTC.